This T cell receptor beta chain was retrieved from a study of neurological immune-mediated disorders. This clonotype has a handful of counts. cDNA was made by 5'RACE with 10-nucleotide random UMIs. TCRdb re-derived calls from the 5' RACE reads in MiXCR, one entry per CDR3 protein. Of 60,000 to 85,000 distinct CDR3 sequences in the sample, 4% to 6% were seen once. The CDR3 is 16 residues long. The germline V gene encodes CDR1 WSHSY and CDR2 SAAADI. The J segment lost 4 bases and the V segment lost 4 bases, leaving 9 bases of the junction unmatched. The clonotype originates from a woman aged 25 to 45 with multiple sclerosis. The chain recombines TRBV10-2 with TRBJ2-2, with 7 bases that match TRBD2. Sequencing input: PBMCs. The CDR3 nucleotides are TGCGCCAGCAGTGTTTGGGGCGGGGGAAGCACCGGGGAGCTGTTTTTT. Protein product: CASSVWGGGSTGELFF.